The T cell receptor beta chain described here comes from a study of blood T cells in healthy people across ages. A J-beta primer mix and a sample-barcoded 5' primer were used in a second PCR of about 7 to 12 cycles. TCRdb fed the 5' RACE reads into MiXCR, producing one record per CDR3 protein. Altogether 1 million to 1.2 million distinct CDR3 sequences are present, 30% to 40% being singletons, with the ten largest covering less than 15%. Trimming pared 0 bases from V and 7 bases from J, leaving 12 bases between. In germline, CDR1 is SGHDN, CDR2 FVKESK. The CDR3 length is 14 residues. The chain links TRBV14 to TRBJ1-1; TRBD1 might be the D (6 bases). Material: blood. The receptor was isolated from a man younger than 30 in good health. CDR3 residues: CASSQDLGQREAFF. CDR3 bases: TGTGCCAGCAGCCAAGATCTCGGACAGCGTGAAGCTTTCTTT.